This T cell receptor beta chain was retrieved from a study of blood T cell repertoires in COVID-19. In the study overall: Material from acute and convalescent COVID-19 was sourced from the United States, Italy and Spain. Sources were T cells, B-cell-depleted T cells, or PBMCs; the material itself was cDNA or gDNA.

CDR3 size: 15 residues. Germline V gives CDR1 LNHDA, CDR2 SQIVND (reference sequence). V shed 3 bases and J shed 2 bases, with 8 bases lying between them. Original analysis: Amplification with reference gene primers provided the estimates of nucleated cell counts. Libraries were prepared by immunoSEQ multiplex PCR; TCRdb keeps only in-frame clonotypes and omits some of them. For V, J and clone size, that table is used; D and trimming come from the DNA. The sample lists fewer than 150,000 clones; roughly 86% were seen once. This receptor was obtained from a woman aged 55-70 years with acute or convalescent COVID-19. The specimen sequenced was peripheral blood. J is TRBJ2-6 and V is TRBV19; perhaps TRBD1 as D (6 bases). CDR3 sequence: CASSMGATGANVLTF. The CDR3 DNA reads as TGTGCCAGTAGTATGGGGGCAACTGGGGCCAACGTCCTGACTTTC.